Below, one T cell receptor (beta chain) is given with its context. Germline-derived CDR1 and CDR2 are SQVTM and ANQGSEA. The CDR3 runs to 12 residues. With 6 bases clipped from V and 4 bases from J, the junction kept 5 bases outside the gene matches. This record belongs to a study of shared clonotypes between healthy human individuals. Clones were sequenced by immunoSEQ multiplex PCR, and TCRdb holds only the in-frame ones, with some missing. The repertoire holds over a million clones, 75% to 85% seen once, with 0.6% to 0.7% in the top ten. The sequence was collected from a young man in good health. Some clones in this sample may be carry-over from other donors' samples. Sequencing input: memory CD4+ T cells from PBMCs. Stated subset: CD45RA-negative fraction. This sequence joins TRBV29-1 and TRBJ2-5; 7 bases match TRBD1. CDR3 region: CSVSQGIETQYF. The CDR3 DNA follows: TGCAGCGTCTCACAGGGGATAGAGACCCAGTACTTC.